The 13 T cell receptor beta chains in this list originate from one sample, sequenced in a study of T cell responses to AZD1222 COVID-19 vaccine. The data were produced by immunoSEQ multiplex PCR, yet TCRdb's version contains in-frame clones alone and is incomplete. This table has tens of thousands of clones, 88% appearing once. The material was peripheral blood, obtained on day 0 of MenACWY control vaccination. Receptor source: an adult in good health.

The V gene is TRBV30, the J gene TRBJ2-5; TRBD1 is a possible D gene (5 bases). The CDR3 extends over 12 amino acids. Trimming cost V 5 bases and J 3 bases, with 10 bases left between them. Germline V gene data show CDR1 as GTSNPN and CDR2 as SVGIG (reference sequence). This CDR3 reads CAWGQMEETQYF. The CDR3 DNA reads as TGTGCCTGGGGACAAATGGAAGAGACCCAGTACTTC.

The J gene is TRBJ2-5, the V gene TRBV7-7; a weak D match, TRBD2 (5 bases). The length of the CDR3 is 14 residues. V lost 2 bases, J lost 4 bases, and 11 bases lay in between. Germline V gene lookup returns CDR1 SSHAT and CDR2 FNYEAQ (reference sequence). The CDR3: CASSLRLASETQYF. CDR3 sequence (DNA): TGTGCCAGCAGCTTACGGCTAGCCTCAGAGACCCAGTACTTC.

This chain uses TRBV30 with TRBJ2-7; 11 nucleotides align to TRBD2. CDR1 is GTSNPN and CDR2 is SVGIG in the germline V gene (reference sequence). This CDR3 spans 15 amino acids. V dropped 3 bases and J dropped 3; count of bases not matched to a gene: 7. CDR3: CAWRALGLADYEQYF. The DNA of the CDR3 is TGTGCCTGGAGGGCACTGGGACTAGCGGACTACGAGCAGTACTTC.

The J gene is TRBJ2-2, the V gene TRBV25-1, with TRBD1 identical over 9 bases. Per the germline V gene, CDR1 is MGHDK and CDR2 is SYGVNS. With 4 bases clipped from V and 5 bases from J, the junction kept 11 bases outside the gene matches. The CDR3 is 17 amino acids. CDR3 sequence: CASSVVVGTGSTGELFF. The CDR3 region has the DNA TGTGCCAGCAGTGTAGTGGTCGGGACAGGGAGTACCGGGGAGCTGTTTTTT.

The V gene is TRBV7-2, the J gene TRBJ2-3, with 9 bases fitting TRBD2. Germline V lookup: CDR1 SGHTA, CDR2 FQGNSA. The CDR3 covers 17 residues. The J segment lost 3 bases and the V segment lost 2 bases, leaving 9 bases of the junction unmatched. In nucleotides, the CDR3 is TGTGCCAGCAGCTTATTTGTTAGAACTAGCGGGACAGATACGCAGTATTTT. The encoded protein is CASSLFVRTSGTDTQYF. Filled out from reference TRBV7-2 and TRBJ2-3, the complete variable domain reads GAGVSQSPSNKVTEKGKDVELRCDPISGHTALYWYRQSLGQGLEFLIYFQGNSAPDKSGLPSDRFSAERTGGSVSTLTIQRTQQEDSAVYLCASSLFVRTSGTDTQYFGPGTRLTVL.

The J gene is TRBJ2-2, the V gene TRBV13, with D perhaps TRBD1 (6 bases). V was pared by 5 bases and J by 5 bases, with 9 bases between. The germline gives CDR1 PRHDT, CDR2 FYEKMQ (reference sequence). The CDR3 loop spans 13 amino acids. DNA for the CDR3: TGTGCCAGCAGCGTCAGGGGTACCGGGGAGCTGTTTTTT. This gives the protein CASSVRGTGELFF.

This chain links TRBV30 with TRBJ1-2; 7 bases fit TRBD1. This CDR3 spans 12 amino acids. V lost 3 bases to trimming and J lost 14 bases; unmatched junction nucleotides: 12. Germline CDR1 and CDR2: GTSNPN and SVGIG (reference sequence). CDR3 sequence: CAWSTSLTGNTF. DNA of the CDR3: TGTGCCTGGAGCACCTCCTTGACAGGGAATACCTTC.

This clone appeared a single time. The chain has TRBV28 and TRBJ1-5, with TRBD1 identical over 8 bases. The V gene end was trimmed by 5 bases and the J gene end by 3 bases; junction bases not matched to a gene: 9. This CDR3 spans 16 amino acids. CDR1 is MDHEN, CDR2 SYDVKM, per germline. The CDR3, as DNA: TGTGCCAGCAGTCTCTTGGGACAGGCCGACAATCAGCCCCAGCATTTT. Its protein product is CASSLLGQADNQPQHF.

The rearrangement links TRBV7-2 to TRBJ1-5; D gene unclear. The germline CDR1 and CDR2 sequences are SGHTA and FQGNSA. The CDR3 loop spans 14 amino acids. Trimming cost V 0 bases and J 5 bases, with 8 bases left between them. CDR3 sequence reads: CASSLATGYQPQHF. CDR3 nucleotide sequence: TGTGCCAGCAGCTTAGCGACGGGTTATCAGCCCCAGCATTTT. The whole variable domain, filled in from reference TRBV7-2 and TRBJ1-5, reads GAGVSQSPSNKVTEKGKDVELRCDPISGHTALYWYRQSLGQGLEFLIYFQGNSAPDKSGLPSDRFSAERTGGSVSTLTIQRTQQEDSAVYLCASSLATGYQPQHFGDGTRLSIL.

The V gene is TRBV3-1 (or the pseudogene TRBV3-2), the J gene TRBJ2-2; 9 bases map to TRBD1. CDR1 LGHDT and CDR2 YNNKEL come from the germline V gene (reference sequence). This CDR3 is 15 amino acids long. V was clipped by 2 bases and J by 4 bases; unmatched bases: 2. The CDR3 region has the DNA TGTGCCAGCAGCCAAAGGGACAGGGTCACCGGGGAGCTGTTTTTT. This encodes CASSQRDRVTGELFF.

The chain employs TRBV28 and TRBJ1-1, with TRBD1 matching over 7 bases. Trimming took 6 bases from V and 6 from J; bases not matched to a gene: 13. The CDR3 runs 15 residues. Germline V gene lookup returns CDR1 MDHEN and CDR2 SYDVKM. The DNA of the CDR3 is TGTGCCAGCAGCCATTTTACAGGGGTGAGGGCTGAAGCTTTCTTT. Its translation is CASSHFTGVRAEAFF.

Regarding this clone: This sample also contains other DNA sequences that code for the same CDR3. The chain couples TRBV7-9 to TRBJ1-2, with 7 bases fitting TRBD1. CDR1 is SEHNR, CDR2 FQNEAQ, per germline (reference sequence). Germline trimming cut 1 base from V and 7 bases from J; bases unmatched to any gene: 6. The CDR3 runs to 14 residues. The CDR3 DNA reads TGTGCCAGCAGCTTAGAGGGCAGGGGGAGTGGCTACACCTTC. Amino acids: CASSLEGRGSGYTF.

The genes are TRBV3-1 (or the pseudogene TRBV3-2) and TRBJ2-1, with TRBD2 identical over 15 bases. Germline V gene sequence: CDR1 LGHDT, CDR2 YNNKEL (reference sequence). The CDR3 totals 15 residues. The ends lost 4 bases at V and 10 bases at J; junction bases unmatched: 5. The CDR3 DNA follows: TGTGCCAGCAGCCCCTCGGGACTAGCGGGGGGCGAGCAGTTCTTC. Its translation is CASSPSGLAGGEQFF.